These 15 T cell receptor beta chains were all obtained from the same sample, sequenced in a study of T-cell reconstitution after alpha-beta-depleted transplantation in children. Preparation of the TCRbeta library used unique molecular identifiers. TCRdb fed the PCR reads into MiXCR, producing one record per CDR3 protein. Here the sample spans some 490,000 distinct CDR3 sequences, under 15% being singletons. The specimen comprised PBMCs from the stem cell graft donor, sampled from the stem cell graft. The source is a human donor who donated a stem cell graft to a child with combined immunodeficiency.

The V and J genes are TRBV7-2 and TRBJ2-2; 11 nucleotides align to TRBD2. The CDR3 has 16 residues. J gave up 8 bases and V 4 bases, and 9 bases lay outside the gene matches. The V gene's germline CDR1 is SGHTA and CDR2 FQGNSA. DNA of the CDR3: TGTGCCAGCAGCTGGAGTAGCGGGGGGGCTGGAGGGGAGCTGTTTTTT. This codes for CASSWSSGGAGGELFF.

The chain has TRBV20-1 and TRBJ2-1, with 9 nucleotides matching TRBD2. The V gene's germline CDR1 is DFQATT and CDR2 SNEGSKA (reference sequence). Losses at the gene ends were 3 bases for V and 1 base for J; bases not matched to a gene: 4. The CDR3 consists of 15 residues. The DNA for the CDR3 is TGCAGTGCTAGGGTAGCGGGAGATTCCTACAATGAGCAGTTCTTC. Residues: CSARVAGDSYNEQFF.

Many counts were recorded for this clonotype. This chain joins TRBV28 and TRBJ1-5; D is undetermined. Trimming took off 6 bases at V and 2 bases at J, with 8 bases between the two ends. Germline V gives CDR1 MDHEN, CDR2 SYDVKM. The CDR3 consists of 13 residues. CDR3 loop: CASRGYGNQPQHF. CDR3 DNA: TGTGCCAGCAGGGGGTATGGCAATCAGCCCCAGCATTTT.

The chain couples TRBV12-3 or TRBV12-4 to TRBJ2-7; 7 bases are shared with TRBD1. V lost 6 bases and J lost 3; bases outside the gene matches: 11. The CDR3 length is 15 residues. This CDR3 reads CASSRTGTALYEQYF. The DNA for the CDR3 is TGTGCCAGCAGCCGTACCGGGACAGCACTCTACGAGCAGTACTTC.

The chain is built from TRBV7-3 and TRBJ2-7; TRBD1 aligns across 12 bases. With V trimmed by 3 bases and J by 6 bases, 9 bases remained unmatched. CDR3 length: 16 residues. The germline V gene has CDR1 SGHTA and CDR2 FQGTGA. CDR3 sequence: CASSFHLGQGAGEQYF. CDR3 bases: TGTGCCAGCAGCTTTCACCTGGGACAGGGGGCCGGCGAGCAGTACTTC.

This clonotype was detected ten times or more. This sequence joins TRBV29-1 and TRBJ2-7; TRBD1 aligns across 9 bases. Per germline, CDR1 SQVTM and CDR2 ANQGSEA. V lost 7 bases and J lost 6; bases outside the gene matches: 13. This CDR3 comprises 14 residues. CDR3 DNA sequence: TGCAGCGCCTTAAACCGGGACAGGGCGAGCGAGCAGTACTTC. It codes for CSALNRDRASEQYF.

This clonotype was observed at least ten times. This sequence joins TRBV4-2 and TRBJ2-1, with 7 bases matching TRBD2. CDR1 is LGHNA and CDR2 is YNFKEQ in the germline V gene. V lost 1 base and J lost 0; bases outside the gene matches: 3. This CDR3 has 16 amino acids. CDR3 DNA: TGTGCCAGCAGCCAAGGGGAGGGTAGCTCCTACAATGAGCAGTTCTTC. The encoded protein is CASSQGEGSSYNEQFF.

The CDR3 DNA is TGTGCCAGCAGCTTTTCTGTCGGGGAGCTGTTTTTT. Translated, it gives CASSFSVGELFF. The chain couples TRBV7-2 to TRBJ2-2; unclear D gene. Per germline, CDR1 SGHTA and CDR2 FQGNSA. Trimming shortened V by 3 bases and J by 7 bases, and 6 bases separated the two germline ends. The CDR3 runs to 12 residues.

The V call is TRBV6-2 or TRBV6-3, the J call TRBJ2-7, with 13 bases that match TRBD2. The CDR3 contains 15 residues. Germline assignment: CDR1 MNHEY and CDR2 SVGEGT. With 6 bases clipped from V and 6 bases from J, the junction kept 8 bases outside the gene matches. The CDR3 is CASRTGTSGVSEQYF. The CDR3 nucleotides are TGTGCCAGCAGAACCGGGACTAGCGGGGTGTCCGAGCAGTACTTC.

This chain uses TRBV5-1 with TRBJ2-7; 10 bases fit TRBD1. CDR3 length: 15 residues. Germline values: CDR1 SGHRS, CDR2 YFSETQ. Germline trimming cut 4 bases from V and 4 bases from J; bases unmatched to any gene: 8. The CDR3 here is CASSPGTGEPYEQYF. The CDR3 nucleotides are TGCGCCAGCAGCCCCGGGACAGGGGAACCGTACGAGCAGTACTTC.

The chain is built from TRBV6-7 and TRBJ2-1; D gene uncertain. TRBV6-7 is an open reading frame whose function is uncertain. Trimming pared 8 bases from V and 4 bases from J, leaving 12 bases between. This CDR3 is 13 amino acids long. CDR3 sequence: CASPDGIYNEQFF. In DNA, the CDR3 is TGTGCCAGCCCGGACGGAATTTACAATGAGCAGTTCTTC.

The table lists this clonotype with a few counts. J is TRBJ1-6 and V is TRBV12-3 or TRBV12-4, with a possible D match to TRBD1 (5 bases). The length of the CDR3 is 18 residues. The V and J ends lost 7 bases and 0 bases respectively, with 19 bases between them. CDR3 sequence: CASTSTVDPLSYNSPLHF. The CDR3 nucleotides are TGTGCCAGCACCTCGACAGTTGATCCGCTCTCCTATAATTCACCCCTCCACTTT.

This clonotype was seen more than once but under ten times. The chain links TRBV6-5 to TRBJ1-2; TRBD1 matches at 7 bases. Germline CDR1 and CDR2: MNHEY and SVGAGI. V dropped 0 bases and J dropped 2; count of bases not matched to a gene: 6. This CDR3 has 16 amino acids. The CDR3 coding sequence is TGTGCCAGCAGTTACTCGCTGGACAGGTACAACTATGGCTACACCTTC. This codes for CASSYSLDRYNYGYTF.

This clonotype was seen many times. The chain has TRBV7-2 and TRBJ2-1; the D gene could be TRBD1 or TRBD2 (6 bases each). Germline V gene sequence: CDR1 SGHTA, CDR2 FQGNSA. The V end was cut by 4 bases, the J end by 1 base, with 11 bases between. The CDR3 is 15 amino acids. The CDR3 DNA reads TGTGCCAGCAGCTCCTCGGGGGCGTCCTACAATGAGCAGTTCTTC. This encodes CASSSSGASYNEQFF. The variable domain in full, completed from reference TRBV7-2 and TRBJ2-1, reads GAGVSQSPSNKVTEKGKDVELRCDPISGHTALYWYRQSLGQGLEFLIYFQGNSAPDKSGLPSDRFSAERTGGSVSTLTIQRTQQEDSAVYLCASSSSGASYNEQFFGPGTRLTVL.

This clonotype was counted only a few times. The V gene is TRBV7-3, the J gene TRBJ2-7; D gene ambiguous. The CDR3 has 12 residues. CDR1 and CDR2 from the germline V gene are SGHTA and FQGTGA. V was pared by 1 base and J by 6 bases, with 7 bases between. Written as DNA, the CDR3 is TGTGCCAGCAGCTTAATTGACTCCGAGCAGTACTTC. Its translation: CASSLIDSEQYF.